Sequencing of this T cell receptor beta chain was carried out in a study of blood T cells in healthy people across ages. The wider study: Template switching caught about one barcoded beta molecule for each two T cells.

For this clonotype: This may be a read error: a much more frequent sequence differs by one nucleotide.

Using a J-beta primer mix together with a sample-barcoded 5' primer, a second PCR was run for 7 to 11 cycles. Each cDNA was tagged by a template-switch adaptor containing 12 random nucleotides. TCRdb reprocessed the 5' RACE reads via MiXCR and lists one record per CDR3 protein. This sample has roughly 640,000 distinct CDR3 sequences, with around 31% found just once. This CDR3 spans 14 amino acids. CDR1 is DFQATT, CDR2 SNEGSKA, per germline (reference sequence). V shed 0 bases and J 6 bases; nucleotides not matched to a gene: 4. The genes are TRBV20-1 and TRBJ2-1; TRBD1 matches at 8 bases. The source of this sequence is a woman aged 80 or over in good health. Sequencing used blood. DNA of the CDR3: TGCAGTGCTAGAGACCGACAGGGGTGCAATGAGCAGTTCTTC. Amino acids: CSARDRQGCNEQFF.